The 28 T cell receptor beta chains given below trace back to one sample, sequenced in a study of identical twins. TCRdb redid the calling of the 5' RACE reads with MiXCR, one entry per CDR3 protein. This sample carries about 730,000 distinct CDR3 sequences, about 20% of them seen once, and the ten largest clones take around 4.4%. The same sample was also used in a study of T cells expressing NK-cell markers.

The sample was PBMCs. The receptors stem from a woman aged 18-29 years in good health.

The chain carries TRBV5-6 and TRBJ2-3, with 8 bases identical to TRBD1. From germline, CDR1 is SGHDT and CDR2 YYEEEE. This CDR3 is 14 amino acids long. Losses at the gene ends were 2 bases for V and 5 bases for J; bases not matched to a gene: 4. Here the CDR3 reads CASSLRQGIDTQYF. As DNA, the CDR3 is TGTGCCAGCAGCTTAAGACAGGGGATAGATACGCAGTATTTT.

This clonotype was seen a handful of times. This chain links TRBV6-5 with TRBJ2-1, with 10 bases that match TRBD2. In germline, CDR1 is MNHEY, CDR2 SVGAGI. The CDR3 is made up of 16 amino acids. V shed 6 bases and J 7 bases; nucleotides not matched to a gene: 12. CDR3 sequence (DNA): TGTGCCAGCAGAAACTCGTTAAGCGGGAGGGCGAATGAGCAGTTCTTC. This codes for CASRNSLSGRANEQFF.

This clonotype was detected ten times or more. The rearrangement joins TRBV6-5 to TRBJ2-3; D gene uncertain. The CDR3 consists of 11 residues. The V and J ends lost 6 bases and 7 bases respectively, with 8 bases between them. CDR1 is MNHEY and CDR2 is SVGAGI in the germline V gene. As DNA, the CDR3 is TGTGCCAGCAGCGGATTGAATACGCAGTATTTT. It codes for CASSGLNTQYF.

This clonotype was observed many times. The J gene is TRBJ2-7, the V gene TRBV27; D may be TRBD2 (7 bases). Between the trimmed V and J ends, which lost 4 bases and 5 bases, there was a span of 18 bases. Germline V lookup: CDR1 MNHEY, CDR2 SMNVEV (reference sequence). The CDR3 sequence is 15 residues long. CDR3 protein: CASSSPGGLGDEQYF. The CDR3 nucleotides are TGTGCCAGCAGTTCCCCCGGGGGGCTTGGAGACGAGCAGTACTTC.

This chain connects TRBV7-9 to TRBJ2-5; D is unclear. Germline lookup yields CDR1 SEHNR and CDR2 FQNEAQ (reference sequence). Trimming stripped 1 base from V and 7 bases from J, with 10 bases between. The CDR3 sequence is 13 residues long. The CDR3 sequence is CASSLEAERTQYF. DNA of the CDR3: TGTGCCAGCAGCTTAGAGGCAGAGCGGACCCAGTACTTC.

The CDR3 coding sequence is TGTGCCAGCATGGGACTAGCGGGAATCGAGCAGTACTTC. Translating it yields CASMGLAGIEQYF. V and J are TRBV25-1 and TRBJ2-7, with 13 bases that match TRBD2. Germline CDR1 MGHDK, CDR2 SYGVNS. The CDR3 runs to 13 residues. The trim removed 7 bases at V and 6 bases at J, leaving 3 bases unmatched.

This clonotype came up many times. This chain uses TRBV29-1 with TRBJ2-7; tentatively, D is TRBD1 (5 bases). From germline, CDR1 is SQVTM and CDR2 ANQGSEA. V was shortened by 7 bases and J by 0 bases, with 13 bases between the two germline ends. This CDR3 comprises 13 residues. CDR3: CSATGASSYEQYF. The CDR3 DNA follows: TGCAGCGCCACAGGTGCCAGCTCCTACGAGCAGTACTTC.

This clonotype was picked up a small number of times. The chain is built from TRBV27 and TRBJ2-3, with D possibly TRBD1 on 6 matching bases. CDR3 length: 14 amino acids. The V gene's germline CDR1 is MNHEY and CDR2 SMNVEV (reference sequence). The V end was cut by 6 bases, the J end by 4 bases, with 14 bases between. CDR3 sequence (DNA): TGTGCCAGCAGGGACCTCGCAGGGGCAGATACGCAGTATTTT. It translates to CASRDLAGADTQYF.

This clonotype showed up just a few times. This sequence joins TRBV27 and TRBJ1-2, with D uncertain. Looked up from germline, CDR1 is MNHEY and CDR2 is SMNVEV (reference sequence). V lost 3 bases to trimming and J lost 4 bases, with 9 bases between them. The CDR3 has 13 amino acids. The CDR3 nucleotides are TGTGCCAGCAGTTTTGGGCGGACCTATGGCTACACCTTC. Protein: CASSFGRTYGYTF.

This rearrangement joins TRBV29-1 to TRBJ2-1; 12 bases are a match to TRBD2. This CDR3 region has 16 residues. CDR1 is SQVTM, CDR2 ANQGSEA, per germline. V lost 6 bases to trimming and J lost 4 bases; unmatched junction nucleotides: 10. The CDR3 is CSVQPSGTSGYNEQFF. The CDR3 DNA follows: TGCAGCGTCCAACCCTCCGGGACTAGCGGGTACAATGAGCAGTTCTTC.

This clonotype came up a few times. V is TRBV5-6 and J is TRBJ2-3, with D unresolved. V lost 1 base and J 5 bases, leaving 8 bases between the germline ends. CDR1 and CDR2 (germline): SGHDT, YYEEEE. This CDR3 contains 13 residues. DNA of the CDR3: TGTGCCAGCAGCTTGAATACTCTAGATACGCAGTATTTT. Amino acid sequence: CASSLNTLDTQYF.

The sample holds a few counts of this clonotype. The gene calls are TRBV5-5 and TRBJ1-5; D ambiguous. Trimming cost V 0 bases and J 4 bases, with 11 bases left between them. CDR3 length: 15 amino acids. In germline, CDR1 is SGHKS, CDR2 YYEKEE (reference sequence). The DNA for the CDR3 is TGTGCCAGCAGCTTGGCTGGGCCGACTAATCAGCCCCAGCATTTT. This codes for CASSLAGPTNQPQHF. The variable domain in full, completed from reference TRBV5-5 and TRBJ1-5, reads DAGVTQSPTHLIKTRGQQVTLRCSPISGHKSVSWYQQVLGQGPQFIFQYYEKEERGRGNFPDRFSARQFPNYSSELNVNALLLGDSALYLCASSLAGPTNQPQHFGDGTRLSIL.

The V call is TRBV25-1, the J call TRBJ2-1, with 7 nucleotides matching TRBD2. The length of the CDR3 is 15 residues. CDR1 MGHDK and CDR2 SYGVNS come from the germline V gene. The V and J ends lost 3 bases and 2 bases, in that order; junction bases with no gene match: 4. As DNA, the CDR3 is TGTGCCAGCAGTGATAGCGGGTCCACCTACAATGAGCAGTTCTTC. Its translation is CASSDSGSTYNEQFF.

Only a few counts were recorded for this clonotype. The chain links TRBV20-1 to TRBJ2-1; 12 bases align to TRBD2. V lost 0 bases to trimming and J lost 7 bases; unmatched junction nucleotides: 4. Germline assignment: CDR1 DFQATT and CDR2 SNEGSKA (reference sequence). The CDR3 is 15 amino acids. CDR3 nucleotides: TGCAGTGCTAGAGATCACCTAGCGGGAGGGAATGAGCAGTTCTTC. As protein: CSARDHLAGGNEQFF.

This clonotype was seen only a few times. The V call is TRBV20-1, the J call TRBJ2-3, with 11 positions matching TRBD2. CDR1 is DFQATT and CDR2 is SNEGSKA in the germline V gene (reference sequence). The CDR3 totals 15 residues. J was trimmed by 4 bases and V by 3 bases; bases with no gene match: 6. This CDR3 reads CSASKTSGKPDTQYF. The CDR3 coding sequence is TGCAGTGCTAGCAAGACTAGCGGGAAGCCAGATACGCAGTATTTT.

The chain is built from TRBV7-2 and TRBJ2-3, with 10 nucleotides matching TRBD2. The CDR3 covers 17 residues. After removal of 2 bases from V and 4 bases from J, the junction contained 9 bases not matched to a gene. Germline CDR1 is SGHTA and CDR2 is FQGNSA. Written as DNA, the CDR3 is TGTGCCAGCAGCTTACATAAACTAGCGGGACAGCCAGATACGCAGTATTTT. Its protein is CASSLHKLAGQPDTQYF.

This clonotype was seen repeatedly, ten times or more. The rearrangement uses TRBV6-5 and TRBJ2-5, with a weak D call TRBD1 (6 bases). This CDR3 spans 13 amino acids. Germline CDR1 MNHEY, CDR2 SVGAGI. V was clipped by 2 bases and J by 3 bases, with 7 bases between them. CDR3 DNA: TGTGCCAGCAGTTACGGGGGCGAAGAGACCCAGTACTTC. This sequence encodes CASSYGGEETQYF.

The V call is TRBV5-1, the J call TRBJ2-2; 8 nucleotides align to TRBD2. The CDR3 contains 15 residues. The trim removed 1 base at V and 4 bases at J, leaving 3 bases unmatched. The germline gives CDR1 SGHRS, CDR2 YFSETQ. In DNA form, the CDR3 reads TGCGCCAGCAGCTTGTCGCGGGGGGCCACCGGGGAGCTGTTTTTT. Translation: CASSLSRGATGELFF. The full variable domain, rest sourced from reference TRBV5-1 and TRBJ2-2, is KAGVTQTPRYLIKTRGQQVTLSCSPISGHRSVSWYQQTPGQGLQFLFEYFSETQRNKGNFPGRFSGRQFSNSRSEMNVSTLELGDSALYLCASSLSRGATGELFFGEGSRLTVL.

This clonotype was recorded once. The V call is TRBV5-1, the J call TRBJ2-6; D is unclear. Germline-derived CDR1 and CDR2 are SGHRS and YFSETQ. Deletions cut 4 bases from V and 0 bases from J, with 11 bases between. This CDR3 region has 16 residues. The CDR3 is CASSLDTVSGANVLTF. CDR3 sequence (DNA): TGCGCCAGCAGCCTTGACACTGTCTCTGGGGCCAACGTCCTGACTTTC.

This chain links TRBV7-2 with TRBJ2-3; TRBD2 matches at 7 bases. Trimming removed 1 base from V and 8 bases from J; junction bases left unmatched: 6. Germline CDR1 reads SGHTA; CDR2 reads FQGNSA. The CDR3 extends over 14 amino acids. This CDR3 is CASSLGLAQGTQYF. The CDR3 DNA sequence: TGTGCCAGCAGCTTAGGACTAGCTCAGGGTACGCAGTATTTT.

The chain is built from TRBV4-1 and TRBJ2-3; D ambiguous. V was clipped by 0 bases and J by 2 bases, with 9 bases between them. Germline CDR1 reads MGHRA; CDR2 reads YSYEKL. CDR3 length: 15 residues. This CDR3 is CASSQERWATDTQYF. The DNA of the CDR3 is TGCGCCAGCAGCCAAGAAAGGTGGGCCACAGATACGCAGTATTTT.

This chain uses TRBV3-1 with TRBJ1-1, with a tentative D call TRBD1 (6 bases). With 1 base removed from V and 5 bases from J, the gap between germline ends came to 17 bases. CDR1 and CDR2 (germline): LGHDT, YNNKEL (reference sequence). The CDR3 is 16 residues long. The CDR3 spells CASSQGGGGRGTEAFF. The CDR3 DNA follows: TGTGCCAGCAGCCAAGGCGGGGGCGGTCGAGGAACTGAAGCTTTCTTT.

The CDR3 loop is CASSEYNGVVGYGYTF. CDR3 nucleotide sequence: TGTGCCAGCAGTGAATACAATGGGGTGGTAGGCTATGGCTACACCTTC. This sequence joins TRBV2 and TRBJ1-2, with unresolved D. From germline, CDR1 is SNHLY and CDR2 FYNNEI. The CDR3 length is 16 residues. The ends were cut back, 2 bases at V and 4 bases at J, with 17 bases in the middle.

This chain links TRBV7-6 with TRBJ1-1; TRBD1 matches 9 bases. The germline gives CDR1 SGHVS, CDR2 FNYEAQ. This CDR3 region has 12 residues. V lost 5 bases, J lost 11 bases, and 6 bases stayed unmatched. CDR3 in amino acids: CASSLDRGEAFF. In DNA, the CDR3 is TGTGCCAGCAGCCTGGACAGGGGCGAGGCTTTCTTT.

The V and J genes are TRBV10-2 and TRBJ2-3; 10 nucleotides agree with TRBD1. V lost 6 bases and J lost 2; bases outside the gene matches: 11. The CDR3 loop spans 17 amino acids. CDR1 is WSHSY and CDR2 is SAAADI in the germline V gene. CDR3 residues: CASRADRGKVYTDTQYF. The CDR3 DNA follows: TGCGCCAGCAGGGCGGACAGGGGGAAAGTCTACACAGATACGCAGTATTTT.

This clonotype turned up a few times. This chain uses TRBV7-6 with TRBJ2-2; 8 bases are a match to TRBD1. The ends lost 5 bases at V and 7 bases at J; junction bases unmatched: 6. This CDR3 spans 14 amino acids. Per the germline V gene, CDR1 is SGHVS and CDR2 is FNYEAQ. CDR3 nucleotide sequence: TGTGCCAGCAGCCCATACAGGGGGAACGGGGAGCTGTTTTTT. This encodes CASSPYRGNGELFF.

The V gene is TRBV9, the J gene TRBJ2-1; 7 bases map to TRBD1. CDR1 SGDLS and CDR2 YYNGEE come from the germline V gene. V trimming: 0 bases; J trimming: 7 bases; junction bases outside the gene matches: 13. The CDR3 loop spans 17 amino acids. As DNA, the CDR3 is TGTGCCAGCAGCGTAGGAGGGGGCTCGAGGGGTACGAATGAGCAGTTCTTC. This codes for CASSVGGGSRGTNEQFF.

The rearrangement joins TRBV6-5 to TRBJ1-4; D is perhaps TRBD1 (5 bases). The germline V and J ends were trimmed by 2 bases and 8 bases, with 27 bases remaining between them. CDR1 is MNHEY, CDR2 SVGAGI, per germline. The CDR3 spans 19 residues. The chain's CDR3 is CASSYQRYGEAGRDEKLFF. The DNA for the CDR3 is TGTGCCAGCAGTTACCAACGCTACGGTGAGGCAGGGAGGGACGAAAAACTGTTTTTT.